A selection of T cell receptor beta chains follows, all from one sample in a study of blood T cells in healthy people across ages. Each CDR3 protein gets one entry after TCRdb re-called the 5' RACE reads with MiXCR. The data contain roughly 2 million distinct CDR3 sequences, 49% of them singletons. What was sequenced was blood. The origin of the receptors is a woman in her forties in good health. Both conserved end residues are part of each CDR3. D genes are given only for firm matches.

J gene: -; D gene: TRBD2; V gene: TRBV7-9; CDR3 protein: CASSFTSGPQETQYF
J gene: TRBJ2-7; D gene: TRBD2; V gene: TRBV5-1; CDR3 protein: CASSLAEAGDLYEQYF
J gene: TRBJ2-1; D gene: TRBD1; V gene: TRBV15; CDR3 protein: CATSRDVRGPRNEQFF
J gene: TRBJ1-2; D gene: -; V gene: TRBV5-1; CDR3 protein: CASTSEEIYGYTF
J gene: TRBJ2-7; D gene: -; V gene: TRBV2; CDR3 protein: CASSDVWDSYEQYF
J gene: TRBJ1-2; D gene: -; V gene: TRBV25-1; CDR3 protein: CASSEKSGAGYGYTF
J gene: TRBJ1-2; D gene: -; V gene: TRBV10-3; CDR3 protein: CAISETAGQPTQYGYTF
J gene: TRBJ2-7; D gene: -; V gene: TRBV12-3/TRBV12-4; CDR3 protein: CASSPPTSSHHNEQYF
J gene: TRBJ2-7; D gene: -; V gene: TRBV5-1; CDR3 protein: CASSLGLGTYEQYF
J gene: TRBJ2-3; D gene: TRBD1; V gene: TRBV27; CDR3 protein: CASSLSTPRQGTSTDTQYF